This T cell receptor beta chain was identified in a study of cytomegalovirus exposure and HLA in healthy donors. The overall study: Earlier findings included over 90 million unique TCR beta sequences obtained from 150 million to 200 million T cells.

The donors comprised healthy bone marrow donors. With respect to this clone: Its specificity is not known.

Study findings and constraints: Earlier results showed most TCR beta V segments being productive about 90% or about 30% of the time.

Use of 60 Vbeta and 13 Jbeta primers characterized the PCR. The table came from immunoSEQ multiplex PCR; TCRdb's copy has only in-frame clones and leaves some out. This sample has roughly 160,000 clones, with about 77% found just once. The sequence was obtained from a young man in good health and CMV-seronegative. Material for sequencing was PBMCs.

This CDR3 reads CASSFTRDNEQFF. In nucleotides, the CDR3 is TGTGCCAGCAGTTTCACTAGGGACAATGAGCAGTTCTTC. The chain couples TRBV6-5 to TRBJ2-1; D may be TRBD2 (5 bases). The CDR3 length is 13 residues. Germline CDR1 and CDR2: MNHEY and SVGAGI. V was pared by 4 bases and J by 5 bases, with 9 bases between.